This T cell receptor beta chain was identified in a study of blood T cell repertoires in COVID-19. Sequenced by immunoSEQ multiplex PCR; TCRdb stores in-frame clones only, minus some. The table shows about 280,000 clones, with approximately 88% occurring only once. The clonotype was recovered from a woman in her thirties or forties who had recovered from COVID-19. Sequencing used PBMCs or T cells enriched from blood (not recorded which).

The CDR3 loop is CASSLTGSPVLQETQYF. CDR3 DNA sequence: TGTGCCAGCAGTTTAACCGGTTCCCCCGTGTTGCAAGAGACCCAGTACTTC. The chain couples TRBV28 to TRBJ2-5, with unresolved D. With 2 bases removed from V and 2 bases from J, the gap between germline ends came to 18 bases. There are 17 residues in the CDR3. Germline CDR1 MDHEN, CDR2 SYDVKM.